This T cell receptor beta chain was obtained from a study of blood T cell repertoires in COVID-19. Profiled with immunoSEQ multiplex PCR; TCRdb holds only in-frame clones, not every one. The table includes around 250,000 clones, around 80% detected once. Losses at the gene ends were 3 bases for V and 7 bases for J; bases not matched to a gene: 7. Germline V gene lookup returns CDR1 SGHRS and CDR2 YFSETQ. This CDR3 has 15 residues. The sequence came from an elderly man with acute or convalescent COVID-19. Sequenced: peripheral blood. The V call is TRBV5-1, the J call TRBJ2-1, with 10 nucleotides matching TRBD1. The CDR3 is CASSSGQGVGNEQFF. The CDR3 DNA reads as TGCGCCAGCAGCTCCGGACAGGGGGTGGGGAATGAGCAGTTCTTC.